This TCR beta chain was captured by sequencing in a study of CD8 T cells in ankylosing spondylitis. Study findings and constraints: There was a TCR beta motif, made of several highly homologous variants, that appeared characteristic of ankylosing spondylitis blood.

A word on this clonotype: Its antigen remains unknown.

TCRdb re-called the 5' RACE reads with MiXCR, one entry per CDR3 protein. Of 300,000 to 400,000 distinct CDR3 sequences listed, around 20% were seen once; the top ten hold less than 20%. This CDR3 has 14 amino acids. V lost 5 bases and J 0 bases, leaving 11 bases between the germline ends. Per germline, CDR1 LGHNA and CDR2 YNFKEQ. The TCR comes from a male donor with ankylosing spondylitis. V and J are TRBV4-2 and TRBJ2-7; maybe TRBD2 (6 bases). Sequences were obtained from blood, either unsorted or a sorted T cell fraction (not recorded which). The chain's CDR3 is CASSKGLLSYEQYF. CDR3 nucleotides: TGTGCCAGCAGCAAGGGACTCCTCTCCTACGAGCAGTACTTC.